Presented here are 24 T cell receptor beta chains from one specimen sequenced in a study of immune heterogeneity within non-small cell lung tumors. Multiplex PCR was performed with 32 V and 13 J primers, and it amplified TCR beta CDR3. Each CDR3 protein is one row after TCRdb ran MiXCR on the multiplex PCR reads. The data hold just over 15,000 distinct CDR3 sequences, with less than 35% observed a single time. Each sample used about 650 ng of genomic DNA from bulk tumor tissue. Several far-apart biopsies were taken per primary tumor during surgery. Patients had untreated, newly diagnosed non-small cell lung cancer and underwent curative surgery. The sample was lung tumor tissue. The receptors stem from a middle-aged man with non-small cell lung cancer.

The chain employs TRBV10-3 and TRBJ2-5; no definite D call. Between the trimmed V and J ends, which lost 10 bases and 2 bases, there was a span of 11 bases. Per the germline V gene, CDR1 is ENHRY and CDR2 is SYGVKD. This CDR3 comprises 12 residues. The CDR3 sequence is CATTASQETQYF. CDR3 DNA: TGTGCCACGACGGCCAGTCAAGAGACCCAGTACTTC.

This clonotype was recorded a few times. The chain is built from TRBV20-1 and TRBJ2-5; weak D call: TRBD2 (6 bases). Germline values: CDR1 DFQATT, CDR2 SNEGSKA (reference sequence). The CDR3 runs to 13 residues. The CDR3 nucleotides read TGCAGCGCTTTCTTATTGGGGGGAGAGACCCAGTACTTC. Its protein is CSAFLLGGETQYF.

This clonotype occurred many times. CDR3 sequence: CASSGGQGARQPQHF. CDR3 nucleotides: TGTGCCAGCAGTGGGGGACAGGGGGCGCGTCAGCCCCAGCATTTT. The chain couples TRBV6-1 to TRBJ1-5; TRBD1 matches 12 bases. The CDR3 has 15 residues. V was clipped by 4 bases and J by 6 bases; unmatched bases: 4. Germline V CDR1 and CDR2: MNHNS, SASEGT.

The sample holds many counts of this clonotype. This rearrangement joins TRBV5-5 to TRBJ1-2; no definite D call. This CDR3 comprises 13 residues. Per germline, CDR1 SGHKS and CDR2 YYEKEE (reference sequence). Trimming cost V 5 bases and J 2 bases, with 10 bases left between them. As DNA, the CDR3 is TGTGCCAGCAGAGCAGGCGTAAACTATGGCTACACCTTC. Protein sequence: CASRAGVNYGYTF. The full variable domain, with the rest looked up from reference TRBV5-5 and TRBJ1-2, is DAGVTQSPTHLIKTRGQQVTLRCSPISGHKSVSWYQQVLGQGPQFIFQYYEKEERGRGNFPDRFSARQFPNYSSELNVNALLLGDSALYLCASRAGVNYGYTFGSGTRLTVV.

Details on this clonotype: Just one base apart from a much larger clone, this may be a read error. The chain is built from TRBV24-1 and TRBJ2-1, with 7 bases lining up with TRBD2. Germline V gives CDR1 KGHDR, CDR2 SFDVKD. This CDR3 has 14 residues. V shed 4 bases, J shed 7 bases, and the junction held 6 bases outside the gene matches. The CDR3 DNA reads as TGTGCCACCAGTGACCTGGACGGGGGGAATGAGCAGTTCTTC. This encodes CATSDLDGGNEQFF.

This clonotype qualifies as medium-sized. The DNA for the CDR3 is TGCAGTGCTAGAGAGTTCGGGACAGGGTACACTGGAAACACCATATATTTT. Its translation is CSAREFGTGYTGNTIYF. This sequence joins TRBV20-1 and TRBJ1-3; 9 nucleotides align to TRBD1. The germline V gene has CDR1 DFQATT and CDR2 SNEGSKA (reference sequence). The CDR3 is made up of 17 amino acids. J lost 2 bases, V lost 0 bases, and 8 bases had no gene match.

This clonotype was picked up a small number of times. The chain is built from TRBV30 and TRBJ2-2; D not certain. Germline CDR1 is GTSNPN and CDR2 is SVGIG (reference sequence). The CDR3 spans 12 residues. The V and J ends lost 2 bases and 2 bases respectively, with 3 bases between them. Here the CDR3 reads CAWSLNTGELFF. CDR3 in DNA: TGTGCCTGGAGTCTTAACACCGGGGAGCTGTTTTTT.

This clonotype is classed as medium-sized. The rearrangement links TRBV19 to TRBJ2-7; D is perhaps TRBD1 or TRBD2 (5 bases each). The V end was cut by 7 bases, the J end by 0 bases, with 13 bases between. The CDR3 contains 14 residues. Germline CDR1 reads LNHDA; CDR2 reads SQIVND (reference sequence). CDR3: CASTRDANSYEQYF. The CDR3 nucleotides read TGTGCCAGTACAAGGGACGCTAACTCCTACGAGCAGTACTTC.

V usage is TRBV6-2 or TRBV6-3 and J usage is TRBJ1-1, with D uncertain. The CDR3 is made up of 13 amino acids. V was cut by 0 bases and J by 0 bases, with 2 bases left in between. Germline V gene data show CDR1 as MNHEY and CDR2 as SVGEGT. The CDR3 nucleotides are TGTGCCAGCAGTTACTCTATGAACACTGAAGCTTTCTTT. Protein sequence: CASSYSMNTEAFF.

This clonotype is labeled as medium-sized. The chain couples TRBV6-2 or TRBV6-3 to TRBJ1-2; D is ambiguous. The V and J ends lost 2 bases and 8 bases respectively, with 3 bases between them. Germline loops: CDR1 MNHEY, CDR2 SVGEGT. This CDR3 has 10 residues. CDR3 sequence reads: CASSYNGYTF. DNA of the CDR3: TGTGCCAGCAGTTACAACGGCTACACCTTC.

This clonotype was seen ten or more times. The V and J genes are TRBV2 and TRBJ1-5; 9 nucleotides match TRBD1. CDR1 and CDR2 (germline): SNHLY, FYNNEI. Losses at the gene ends were 6 bases for V and 7 bases for J; bases not matched to a gene: 7. The CDR3 has 14 amino acids. CDR3 residues: CASRPGQGRQPQHF. The CDR3 DNA sequence: TGTGCCAGCAGACCGGGACAGGGAAGGCAGCCCCAGCATTTT. Filled out from reference TRBV2 and TRBJ1-5, the complete variable domain reads EPEVTQTPSHQVTQMGQEVILRCVPISNHLYFYWYRQILGQKVEFLVSFYNNEISEKSEIFDDQFSVERPDGSNFTLKIRSTKLEDSAMYFCASRPGQGRQPQHFGDGTRLSIL.

This clonotype was counted a few times. The rearrangement uses TRBV5-6 and TRBJ2-5, with unresolved D. Looked up from germline, CDR1 is SGHDT and CDR2 is YYEEEE. CDR3 length: 11 amino acids. Trimming cost V 1 base and J 4 bases, with 2 bases left between them. CDR3 sequence: CASSLSETQYF. DNA for the CDR3: TGTGCCAGCAGCTTGTCAGAGACCCAGTACTTC.

The chain has TRBV7-2 and TRBJ2-1, with 7 bases lining up with TRBD2. From germline, CDR1 is SGHTA and CDR2 FQGNSA. Unmatched junction bases numbered 6, after V lost 1 base and J lost 6 bases. The CDR3 consists of 15 residues. The CDR3 sequence is CASSLGREGRNEQFF. DNA for the CDR3: TGTGCCAGCAGCTTAGGGAGGGAGGGCCGCAATGAGCAGTTCTTC. Based on the CDR3 plus reference TRBV7-2 and TRBJ2-1, the full variable domain is GAGVSQSPSNKVTEKGKDVELRCDPISGHTALYWYRQSLGQGLEFLIYFQGNSAPDKSGLPSDRFSAERTGGSVSTLTIQRTQQEDSAVYLCASSLGREGRNEQFFGPGTRLTVL.

This clonotype was counted many times. V is TRBV18 and J is TRBJ1-6; no clear D gene. Germline values: CDR1 KGHSH, CDR2 LQKENI. With 4 bases removed from V and 4 bases from J, the gap between germline ends came to 11 bases. CDR3 length: 15 residues. This CDR3 reads CASSLSNEYNSPLHF. CDR3 DNA: TGTGCCAGCTCACTTTCCAACGAGTATAATTCACCCCTCCACTTT.

This clonotype came up many times. The chain employs TRBV6-5 and TRBJ2-3; 7 bases are a match to TRBD2. Germline CDR1 MNHEY, CDR2 SVGAGI. Losses at the gene ends were 0 bases for V and 1 base for J; bases not matched to a gene: 7. CDR3 length equals 17 residues. The CDR3, as DNA: TGTGCCAGCAGTTACTCGATAAGTCGGGAGGGCACAGATACGCAGTATTTT. Translation: CASSYSISREGTDTQYF.

This clonotype has at least ten counts. The chain is built from TRBV4-2 and TRBJ1-2, with 8 positions matching TRBD1. The CDR3 is 15 residues long. The V segment lost 2 bases and the J segment 1 base; nucleotides outside the gene matches: 3. Germline V gene data show CDR1 as LGHNA and CDR2 as YNFKEQ. The chain's CDR3 is CASSQTGGDNYGYTF. In DNA form, the CDR3 reads TGTGCCAGCAGCCAAACAGGGGGAGATAACTATGGCTACACCTTC.

There are a few counts of this clonotype. The chain joins TRBV3-1 to TRBJ2-2; maybe TRBD1 (6 bases). Germline CDR1 reads LGHDT; CDR2 reads YNNKEL (reference sequence). This CDR3 region has 15 residues. Trimming left V 0 bases short and J 6 bases short, with 11 bases between. CDR3 sequence: CASSQDSRGAGELFF. CDR3 in DNA: TGTGCCAGCAGCCAAGATTCCAGGGGTGCCGGGGAGCTGTTTTTT.

To note about this clonotype: A read error is possible here, since a much larger clone lies one base away. V and J are TRBV28 and TRBJ2-7; 7 bases fit TRBD1. CDR1 MDHEN and CDR2 SYDVKM come from the germline V gene. This CDR3 is built from 15 residues. The CDR3 loop is CASSLSSTGSVEKYF. CDR3 bases: TGTGCCAGCAGTTTATCATCGACAGGGAGCGTCGAGAAGTACTTC.

This clonotype occurred a few times. One end of the junction fails to match germline, which may point to a read error. The chain is built from TRBV6-5 and TRBJ2-7, with D uncertain. This CDR3 has 12 amino acids. From germline, CDR1 is MNHEY and CDR2 SVGAGI. In DNA form, the CDR3 reads TGTGCCAGCAGTTACGACTCCCACGAGCAGTACTTC. This codes for CASSYDSHEQYF.

This clonotype was counted a single time. This may come from a read error, since a much larger clone is one base off. The chain joins TRBV29-1 to TRBJ2-7; no definite D call. Trimming took off 7 bases at V and 0 bases at J, with 10 bases between the two ends. CDR3 length equals 12 residues. The V gene's germline CDR1 is SQVTM and CDR2 ANQGSEA. The CDR3 DNA sequence: TGCAGCGCTGTTGTCGGCTCCTACGAGCAGTACTTC. This codes for CSAVVGSYEQYF.

Sample share makes this clonotype medium-sized. The CDR3 here is CASSLGPPNQYEQYF. The CDR3 DNA sequence: TGCGCCAGCAGCTTGGGGCCCCCGAACCAATACGAGCAGTACTTC. This rearrangement joins TRBV5-1 to TRBJ2-7, with no clear D. CDR1 SGHRS and CDR2 YFSETQ come from the germline V gene. The CDR3 is made up of 15 amino acids. Trimming left V 0 bases short and J 4 bases short, with 14 bases between.

The CDR3, as DNA: TGTGCCATCAGTGAGTCTGGAGGGGATGTAGCCAAAAACATTCAGTACTTC. This translates into CAISESGGDVAKNIQYF. This chain links TRBV10-3 with TRBJ2-4; maybe TRBD2 (6 bases). The CDR3 is 17 residues long. Germline V gene data show CDR1 as ENHRY and CDR2 as SYGVKD. V lost 0 bases to trimming and J lost 0 bases, with 12 bases between them.

This clonotype has a count of ten or more. This chain joins TRBV29-1 and TRBJ2-1, with 10 nucleotides matching TRBD2. Trimming at V came to 6 bases and at J to 9 bases, leaving 11 bases not matched to a gene. The CDR3 has 14 residues. Per the germline V gene, CDR1 is SQVTM and CDR2 is ANQGSEA. In DNA, the CDR3 is TGCAGCGTGGCGGGACTAGCGCTTCTTACTGAGCAGTTCTTC. This codes for CSVAGLALLTEQFF.

The chain links TRBV6-1 to TRBJ2-3; possible D gene TRBD2, 5 bases. This CDR3 has 14 residues. The germline CDR1 and CDR2 sequences are MNHNS and SASEGT. V was trimmed by 2 bases and J by 4 bases, leaving 10 bases between them. CDR3 in DNA: TGTGCCAGCAGTGAACGAGGGCAGTCAGATACGCAGTATTTT. Translating gives CASSERGQSDTQYF.